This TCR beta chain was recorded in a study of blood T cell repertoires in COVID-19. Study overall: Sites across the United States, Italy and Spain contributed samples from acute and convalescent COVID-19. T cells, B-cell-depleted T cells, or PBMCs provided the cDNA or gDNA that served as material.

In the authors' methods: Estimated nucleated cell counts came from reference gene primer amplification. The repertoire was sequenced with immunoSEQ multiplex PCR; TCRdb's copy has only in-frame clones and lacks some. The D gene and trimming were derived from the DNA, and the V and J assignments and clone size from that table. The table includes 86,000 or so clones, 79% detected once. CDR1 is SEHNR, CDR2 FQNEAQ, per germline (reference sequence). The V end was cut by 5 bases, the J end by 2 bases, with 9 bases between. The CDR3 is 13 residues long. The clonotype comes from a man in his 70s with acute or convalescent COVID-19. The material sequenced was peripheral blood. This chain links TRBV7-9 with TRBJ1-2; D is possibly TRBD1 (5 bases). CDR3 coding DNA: TGTGCCAGCAGCGGAGGGGCGAACTATGGCTACACCTTC. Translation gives CASSGGANYGYTF.